This TCR beta chain was retrieved from a study of blood T cell repertoires in COVID-19. Study-wide context: The analysed material was cDNA or gDNA that came from T cells, B-cell-depleted T cells, or PBMCs.

Produced via immunoSEQ multiplex PCR; TCRdb's table is partial and in-frame only. The sample has 250,000 to 350,000 clones; approximately 86% are singletons. Material for sequencing was peripheral blood. The receptor comes from a man aged 18-30 years with active or convalescent COVID-19.

The CDR3 DNA sequence: TGCGCCAGCAGTCAACCCTCGCGACAAGCCAAAAACATTCAGTACTTC. As protein: CASSQPSRQAKNIQYF. V is TRBV23-1 and J is TRBJ2-4; D is unresolved. TRBV23-1 is flagged as an ORF with uncertain function. The CDR3 is 16 amino acids. Trimming took off 2 bases at V and 0 bases at J, with 11 bases between the two ends.